This T cell receptor beta chain derives from a study of cytomegalovirus exposure and HLA in healthy donors. Across the study: Around 87 million unique TCRs, all from HLA-typed donors, were included in an early release of the data.

The CDR3 is 16 residues long. CDR1 LNHNV and CDR2 YYDKDF come from the germline V gene (reference sequence). The junction had 4 bases not matched to a gene; V was cut back by 3 bases and J by 0 bases. On this clone: The antigen is undetermined.

The study ran its PCR with 60 Vbeta and 13 Jbeta primers. Sequenced by immunoSEQ multiplex PCR; TCRdb stores in-frame clones only, minus some. The table lists 150,000 to 200,000 clones, roughly three quarters of them singletons. Study-level results: Across donors, presence/absence analyses took sequencing depth to be roughly uniform. A previous analysis found most TCR beta V segments productive roughly 87% or roughly 30% of the time.

This receptor was taken from a woman aged 40-49 years in good health and CMV-seronegative. This sequence joins TRBV15 and TRBJ1-4; TRBD1 agrees at 7 bases. The material sequenced was PBMCs. Written as DNA, the CDR3 is TGTGCCACCAGCAGTCCGACAGGGTCAACTAATGAAAAACTGTTTTTT. It encodes CATSSPTGSTNEKLFF.